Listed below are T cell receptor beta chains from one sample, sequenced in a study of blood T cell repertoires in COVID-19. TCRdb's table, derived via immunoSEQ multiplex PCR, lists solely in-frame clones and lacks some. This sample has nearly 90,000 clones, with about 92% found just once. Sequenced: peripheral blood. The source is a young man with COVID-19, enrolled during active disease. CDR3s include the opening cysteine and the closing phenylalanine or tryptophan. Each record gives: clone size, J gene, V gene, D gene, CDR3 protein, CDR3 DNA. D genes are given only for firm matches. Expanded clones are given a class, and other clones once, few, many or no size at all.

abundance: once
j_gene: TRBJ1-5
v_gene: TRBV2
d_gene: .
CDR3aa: CASSESGQSNQPQHF
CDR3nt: TGTGCCAGCAGTGAATCCGGACAGAGCAATCAGCCCCAGCATTTT

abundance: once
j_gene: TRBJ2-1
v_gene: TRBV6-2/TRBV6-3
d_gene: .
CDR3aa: CASSHPVRDYNEQFF
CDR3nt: TGTGCCAGCAGCCACCCCGTGAGGGATTACAATGAGCAGTTCTTC

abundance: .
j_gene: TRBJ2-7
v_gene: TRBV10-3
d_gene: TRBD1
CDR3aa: CAISGGQGIYEQYF
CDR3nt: TGTGCCATCAGTGGGGGACAGGGGATTTACGAGCAGTACTTC

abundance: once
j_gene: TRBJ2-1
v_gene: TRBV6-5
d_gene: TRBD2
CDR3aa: CAVTSGGSFEQFF
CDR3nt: TGTGCCGTAACTAGCGGGGGGTCCTTTGAGCAGTTCTTC

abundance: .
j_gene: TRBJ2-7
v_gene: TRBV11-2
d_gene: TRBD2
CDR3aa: CASSLGTSGSYEQYF
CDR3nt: TGTGCCAGCAGCCTAGGGACTAGCGGTTCCTACGAGCAGTACTTC

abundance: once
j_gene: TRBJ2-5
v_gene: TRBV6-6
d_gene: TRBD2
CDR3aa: CASESSGIGIETQYF
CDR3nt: TGTGCCAGCGAGTCTAGCGGGATAGGTATCGAGACCCAGTACTTC

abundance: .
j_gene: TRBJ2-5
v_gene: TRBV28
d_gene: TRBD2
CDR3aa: CASSDGTSGRRGTQYF
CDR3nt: TGTGCCAGCAGCGACGGGACTAGCGGGAGAAGGGGGACCCAGTACTTC

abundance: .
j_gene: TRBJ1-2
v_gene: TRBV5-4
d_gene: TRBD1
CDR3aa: CASKPGGAGANYGYTF
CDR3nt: TGTGCCAGCAAACCAGGGGGCGCCGGAGCTAACTATGGCTACACCTTC

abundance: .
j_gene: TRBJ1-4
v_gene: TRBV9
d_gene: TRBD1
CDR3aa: CASSVGQGEKLFF
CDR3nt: TGTGCCAGCAGCGTCGGACAGGGGGAAAAACTGTTTTTT

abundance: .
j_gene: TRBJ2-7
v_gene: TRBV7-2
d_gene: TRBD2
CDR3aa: CASSGSGRWGEQYF
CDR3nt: TGTGCCAGCAGCGGGAGCGGGAGGTGGGGGGAGCAGTACTTC

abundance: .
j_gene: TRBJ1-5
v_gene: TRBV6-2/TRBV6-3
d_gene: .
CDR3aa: CASSPSPGRYSNQPQHF
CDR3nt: TGTGCCAGCAGTCCCTCCCCCGGCAGGTATAGCAATCAGCCCCAGCATTTT

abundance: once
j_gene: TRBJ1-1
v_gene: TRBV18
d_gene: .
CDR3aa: CASSPERVRTEAFF
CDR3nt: TGTGCCAGCTCACCAGAGAGGGTGAGAACTGAAGCTTTCTTT

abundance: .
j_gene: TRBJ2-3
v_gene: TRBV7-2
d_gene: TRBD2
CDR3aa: CASSLGAGVPSTDTQYF
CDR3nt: TGTGCCAGCAGCTTAGGGGCGGGAGTGCCTAGCACAGATACGCAGTATTTT

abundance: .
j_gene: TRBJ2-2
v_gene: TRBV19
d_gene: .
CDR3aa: CASSKGASRTGELFF
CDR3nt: TGTGCCAGTAGTAAGGGCGCTAGCCGAACCGGGGAGCTGTTTTTT

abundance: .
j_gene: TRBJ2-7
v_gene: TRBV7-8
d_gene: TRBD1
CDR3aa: CASSLPRGQGEQYF
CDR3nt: TGTGCCAGCAGCTTACCCAGGGGGCAGGGGGAGCAGTACTTC

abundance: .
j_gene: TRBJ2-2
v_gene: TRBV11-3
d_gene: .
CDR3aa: CASGSRGNTGELFF
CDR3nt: TGTGCCAGCGGGAGCCGGGGGAACACCGGGGAGCTGTTTTTT

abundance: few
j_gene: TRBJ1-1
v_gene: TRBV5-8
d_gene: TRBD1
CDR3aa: CASSLTGTGIEAFF
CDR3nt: TGTGCCAGCAGCCTCACCGGGACAGGGATTGAAGCTTTCTTT

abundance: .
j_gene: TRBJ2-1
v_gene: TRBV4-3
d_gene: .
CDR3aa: CASSHPGKGSSTIFYNEQFF
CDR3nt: TGCGCCAGCAGCCACCCCGGGAAAGGGTCTTCTACCATTTTCTACAATGAGCAGTTCTTC

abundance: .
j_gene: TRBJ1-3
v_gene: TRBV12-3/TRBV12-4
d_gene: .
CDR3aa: CASSLLSGNTIYF
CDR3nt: TGTGCCAGCAGTTTACTCTCTGGAAACACCATATATTTT

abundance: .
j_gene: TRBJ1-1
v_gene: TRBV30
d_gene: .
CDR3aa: CAWRSTTRGGRTEAFF
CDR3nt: TGTGCCTGGAGGTCGACGACGCGGGGGGGAAGAACTGAAGCTTTCTTT

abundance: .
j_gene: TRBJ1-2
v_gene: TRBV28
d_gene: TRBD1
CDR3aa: CASINRDRGVYGYTF
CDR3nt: TGTGCCAGCATCAACCGGGACAGGGGAGTCTATGGCTACACCTTC

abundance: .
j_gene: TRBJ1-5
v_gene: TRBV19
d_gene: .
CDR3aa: CASSSSRWAQHQPQHF
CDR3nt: TGTGCCAGTAGTTCATCCAGGTGGGCTCAACATCAGCCCCAGCATTTT

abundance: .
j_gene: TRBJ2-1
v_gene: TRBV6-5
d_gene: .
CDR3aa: CASSYSWLVRDNEQFF
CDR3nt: TGTGCCAGCAGTTACTCGTGGCTGGTCCGGGACAATGAGCAGTTCTTC

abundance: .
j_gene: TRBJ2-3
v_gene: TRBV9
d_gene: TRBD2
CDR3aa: CASSSGSADTQYF
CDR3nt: TGTGCCAGCTCCAGCGGGAGCGCAGATACGCAGTATTTT

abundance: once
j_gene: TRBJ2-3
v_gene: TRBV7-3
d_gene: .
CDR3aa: CASSSGLLTDTQYF
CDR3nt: TGTGCCAGCAGCTCCGGACTACTCACAGATACGCAGTATTTT

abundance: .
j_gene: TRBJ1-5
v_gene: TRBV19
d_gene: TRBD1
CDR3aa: CASSTDRSQPQHF
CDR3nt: TGTGCCAGTAGTACGGACAGGAGTCAGCCCCAGCATTTT

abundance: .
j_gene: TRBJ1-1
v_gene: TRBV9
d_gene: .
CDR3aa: CASSPSAARNTEAFF
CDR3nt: TGTGCCAGCAGCCCATCCGCGGCGAGGAACACTGAAGCTTTCTTT

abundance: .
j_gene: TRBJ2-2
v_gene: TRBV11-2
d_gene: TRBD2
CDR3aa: CASSRTGLAGVGELFF
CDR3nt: TGTGCCAGCAGCCGCACTGGACTAGCGGGAGTCGGGGAGCTGTTTTTT

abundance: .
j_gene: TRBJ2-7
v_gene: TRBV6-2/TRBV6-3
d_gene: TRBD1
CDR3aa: CASSYSTGTGVNEQYF
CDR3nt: TGTGCCAGCAGTTACTCGACCGGGACAGGGGTGAACGAGCAGTACTTC

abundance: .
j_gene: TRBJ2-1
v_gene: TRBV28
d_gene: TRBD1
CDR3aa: CASSFRIWTGEANEQFF
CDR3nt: TGTGCCAGCAGTTTTAGGATATGGACAGGGGAGGCAAATGAGCAGTTCTTC

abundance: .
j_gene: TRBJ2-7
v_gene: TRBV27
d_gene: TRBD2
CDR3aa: CASSLYPGVAGIEQYF
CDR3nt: TGTGCCAGCAGTTTATACCCCGGGGTAGCGGGGATAGAGCAGTACTTC

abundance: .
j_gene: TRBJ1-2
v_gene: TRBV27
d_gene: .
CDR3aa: CASSLHPGVGYGYTF
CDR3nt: TGTGCCAGCAGTTTACACCCAGGGGTGGGCTATGGCTACACCTTC

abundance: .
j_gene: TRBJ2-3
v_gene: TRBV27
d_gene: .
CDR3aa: CASRPPLGTDTQYF
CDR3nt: TGTGCCAGCAGGCCCCCACTAGGCACAGATACGCAGTATTTT

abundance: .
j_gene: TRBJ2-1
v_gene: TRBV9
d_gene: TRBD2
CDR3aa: CASSAREGRYNEQFF
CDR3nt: TGTGCCAGCAGCGCCCGGGAGGGCCGTTACAATGAGCAGTTCTTC

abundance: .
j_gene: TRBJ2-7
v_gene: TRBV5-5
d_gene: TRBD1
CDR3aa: CASTPPGQAYEQYF
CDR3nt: TGTGCCAGCACTCCCCCGGGACAGGCCTACGAGCAGTACTTC

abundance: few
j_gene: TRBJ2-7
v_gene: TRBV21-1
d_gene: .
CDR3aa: CASSKGLRDGFYEQYF
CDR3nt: TGTGCCAGCAGCAAGGGACTCCGGGACGGATTCTACGAGCAGTACTTC

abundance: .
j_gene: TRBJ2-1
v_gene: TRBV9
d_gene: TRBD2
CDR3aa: CASSEPVTSGRFHNEQFF
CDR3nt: TGTGCCAGCAGCGAGCCCGTTACTAGCGGGAGGTTCCACAATGAGCAGTTCTTC

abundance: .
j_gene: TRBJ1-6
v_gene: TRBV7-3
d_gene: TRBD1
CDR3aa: CASSLTDRGASPLHF
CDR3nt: TGTGCCAGCAGCTTAACTGACAGGGGGGCTTCACCCCTCCACTTT

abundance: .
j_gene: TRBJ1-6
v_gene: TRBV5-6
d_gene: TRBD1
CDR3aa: CASRSQGAGAPLHF
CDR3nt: TGTGCCAGCAGGTCTCAGGGGGCCGGAGCACCCCTCCACTTT

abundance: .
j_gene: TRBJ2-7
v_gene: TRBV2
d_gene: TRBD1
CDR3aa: CATGTGNYEQYF
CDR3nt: TGTGCCACCGGGACAGGGAACTACGAGCAGTACTTC

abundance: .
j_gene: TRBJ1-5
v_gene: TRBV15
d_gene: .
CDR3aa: CATSRDVVASNQPQHF
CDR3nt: TGTGCCACCAGCAGAGATGTGGTGGCTAGCAATCAGCCCCAGCATTTT

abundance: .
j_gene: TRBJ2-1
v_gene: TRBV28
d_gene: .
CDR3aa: CASTARTGGSSGSYEQFF
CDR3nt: TGTGCCAGCACCGCCCGGACAGGGGGCTCTAGCGGGAGCTATGAGCAGTTCTTC

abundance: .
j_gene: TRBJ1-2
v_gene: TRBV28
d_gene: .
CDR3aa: CASSPSTEDYGYTF
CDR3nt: TGTGCCAGCAGCCCGTCGACAGAAGACTATGGCTACACCTTC

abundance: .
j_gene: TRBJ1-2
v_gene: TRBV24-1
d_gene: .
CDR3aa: CATSDPTTGNYGYTF
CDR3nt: TGTGCCACCAGTGATCCGACCACAGGGAACTATGGCTACACCTTC

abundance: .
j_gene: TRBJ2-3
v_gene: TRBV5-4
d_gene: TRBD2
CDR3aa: CASSLDGREDTQYF
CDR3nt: TGTGCCAGCAGCTTGGACGGGAGGGAAGATACGCAGTATTTT